This T cell receptor beta chain emerged from a study of Ad26.COV2.S vaccination and SARS-CoV-2 variants. Study-wide context: Donor got 5x10^10 or 1x10^11 viral particles of Ad26.COV2.S.

Study-level points and caveats: Those who received the vaccine showed greater spike-specific TCR breadth than those given placebo. Total T cell responses, in the TCR breadth and depth analyses, may have been underestimated.

Only in-frame clones appear in the TCRdb table, and some are missing; sequencing was by immunoSEQ multiplex PCR. The table shows roughly 330,000 clones, with 85% to 90% occurring only once. The treatment here: some 19 received Ad26.COV2.S at low or high dose, single or two shots; several received placebo; per-sample allocation not given. Day 63 after the first injection of vaccine or placebo was the sampling time. A single count supports this clone. The antigen is undetermined. The CDR3 is 14 amino acids. Per germline, CDR1 SEHNR and CDR2 FQNEAQ (reference sequence). Trimming pared 0 bases from V and 6 bases from J, leaving 12 bases between.

The rearrangement joins TRBV7-9 to TRBJ2-7; the D is unclear. The origin of this receptor is a person aged 18 to 65 who received the Ad26.COV2.S COVID-19 vaccine or a placebo. The source was peripheral blood, collected in a trial of Ad26.COV2.S vaccine versus placebo. This chain's CDR3 is CASSLAPESAEQYV. Here the CDR3 DNA reads TGTGCCAGCAGCTTAGCCCCCGAGTCTGCCGAGCAGTACGTC.